Listed below are T cell receptor beta chains from one sample, sequenced in a study of T cells in narcolepsy. TCRdb's copy holds only in-frame clones and misses some; the assay was immunoSEQ multiplex PCR. In the table there are about 40,000 clones, approximately 88% of which are singletons. Sequenced input: CD45RA- memory CD4+ T cells from PBMCs. The receptors come from a human donor with narcolepsy. The CDR3 runs from the conserved cysteine through the conserved F or W. D genes are given only for firm matches. The size field is filled for only some rows; it gives once, few, many or a size class.

size	V	D	J	DNA	CDR3
.	TRBV7-9	.	TRBJ2-7	TGTGCCAGCAGCATCGACGGAAGCTCCTACGAGCAGTACTTC	CASSIDGSSYEQYF
.	TRBV4-2	TRBD2	TRBJ2-2	TGTGCCAGCCACCGGAGCGGGGGAGAACCCACCGGGGAGCTGTTTTTT	CASHRSGGEPTGELFF
.	TRBV7-2	TRBD1	TRBJ2-7	TGTGCCAGCAGCTTAGTGCAGGGGGCCACCACCGAGCAGTACTTC	CASSLVQGATTEQYF
.	TRBV5-4	.	TRBJ1-3	TGTGCCAGCAGCCCCGGGACAACCTCTGGAAACACCATATATTTT	CASSPGTTSGNTIYF
.	TRBV25-1	TRBD2	TRBJ2-7	TGTGCCAGCCGGGGGGTAGGTTACGAGCAGTACTTC	CASRGVGYEQYF
once	TRBV18	.	TRBJ1-1	TGTGCCAGCTCAGGGGGTGGGGGCACTGAAGCTTTCTTT	CASSGGGGTEAFF
.	TRBV9	TRBD2	TRBJ2-7	TGTGCCAGCAGCCGAGAAACGGGGGGCGAGCAGTACTTC	CASSRETGGEQYF
.	TRBV11-3	TRBD2	TRBJ2-2	TGTGCCAGCAGCTTAGAGGGACTAGCCGGGGAGCTGTTTTTT	CASSLEGLAGELFF
.	TRBV29-1	TRBD2	TRBJ2-5	TGCAGCGTAACCCAGAGGCTAGCGGAAGAGACCCAGTACTTC	CSVTQRLAEETQYF
.	TRBV7-2	.	TRBJ1-3	TGTGCCAGCAGCTTACAGGGAAAGGGAAACACCATATATTTT	CASSLQGKGNTIYF
.	TRBV6-5	.	TRBJ1-4	TGTGCCAGCACACCCGGGCAGGGGTATGAAAAACTGTTTTTT	CASTPGQGYEKLFF
.	TRBV5-4	.	TRBJ1-1	TGTGCCAGCAGCCCCTACGCGGGGGGTAGCACTGAAGCTTTCTTT	CASSPYAGGSTEAFF
.	TRBV18	.	TRBJ2-7	TGTGCCAGCTCACCCCCGGGACTTAACACCTACGAGCAGTACTTC	CASSPPGLNTYEQYF
few	TRBV7-8	.	TRBJ1-3	TGTGCCAGCAGCTTTGGGGACGGCTCTGGAAACACCATATATTTT	CASSFGDGSGNTIYF
.	TRBV5-4	.	TRBJ1-6	TGTGCCAGCAGCTTCCAGACAGGCTATTCACCCCTCCACTTT	CASSFQTGYSPLHF
.	TRBV7-9	.	TRBJ2-3	TGTGCCAGCAGCCGACAGGCAGATACGCAGTATTTT	CASSRQADTQYF
.	TRBV7-6	.	TRBJ2-5	TGTGCCAGCAGCTTAGTATCGGGTATTCTCGGGACCCAGTACTTC	CASSLVSGILGTQYF
.	TRBV2	TRBD1	TRBJ2-7	TGTGCCAGCAGGGAAACAGGGGGGTCCGGCGAGCAGTACTTC	CASRETGGSGEQYF
.	TRBV15	TRBD1	TRBJ1-2	TGTGCCACCAGCCGACCGGGACAGGCCACGGGAAACTATGGCTACACCTTC	CATSRPGQATGNYGYTF
.	TRBV6-4	.	TRBJ1-2	TGTGCCAGCAGCCCGGACCCCGGCGACTATGGCTACACCTTC	CASSPDPGDYGYTF
.	TRBV6-6	.	TRBJ2-5	TGTGCCAGCAGTTACTCGAGTTTTGGCGGGACCCAGTACTTC	CASSYSSFGGTQYF
.	TRBV18	TRBD2	TRBJ2-3	TGTGCCAGCTCACCGACCGGGACTAGCGGGACAGATACGCAGTATTTT	CASSPTGTSGTDTQYF